The sample holds many counts of the clone carrying this T cell receptor (beta chain). Unique molecular identifiers featured in how the TCRbeta library was prepared. TCRdb reprocessed the PCR reads via MiXCR and lists one record per CDR3 protein. The repertoire includes about 640,000 distinct CDR3 sequences, 15% to 20% of them detected once, and approximately 1% sits in the top ten. The ends were cut back, 0 bases at V and 4 bases at J, with 12 bases in the middle. This CDR3 spans 15 amino acids. From germline, CDR1 is DFQATT and CDR2 SNEGSKA (reference sequence). The data derive from a study of T-cell reconstitution after alpha-beta-depleted transplantation in children.

This TCR derives from a human donor who donated a stem cell graft to a child with acute myeloid leukemia. Sequenced here: PBMCs from the stem cell graft donor, sampled from the stem cell graft. The chain carries TRBV20-1 and TRBJ2-2, with D maybe TRBD2 (6 bases). The CDR3 DNA reads TGCAGTGCTAGAGAGGGGGGTACGGGCACCGGGGAGCTGTTTTTT. It translates to CSAREGGTGTGELFF.